Listed below are T cell receptor beta chains from one sample, sequenced in a study of early T cells in non-severe SARS-CoV-2 infection. One entry per CDR3 protein, called by TCRdb with MiXCR from the 5' RACE reads. The sample has 64,000 or so distinct CDR3 sequences, around 12% seen once. The sequenced material came from whole blood. All receptors come from an adult who was a healthcare worker with PCR-confirmed SARS-CoV-2 infection or an uninfected control (not recorded which). Each CDR3 is given with its conserved first and last residue. Each record gives: J gene, D gene, V gene, clone size, CDR3 protein, CDR3 DNA. The D gene is left open where the match is weak. Size is omitted from some rows. Given values are once, few, many or a class for expanded clones.

j_call: TRBJ1-3
d_call: .
v_call: TRBV20-1
clone_size: many
cdr3_aa: CSAPDGPENTIYF
cdr3_nt: TGCAGTGCCCCGGACGGGCCTGAAAACACCATATATTTT

j_call: TRBJ2-7
d_call: TRBD2
v_call: TRBV20-1
clone_size: .
cdr3_aa: CSASVGLVYEQYF
cdr3_nt: TGCAGTGCTAGCGTAGGACTAGTCTACGAGCAGTACTTC

j_call: TRBJ1-6
d_call: .
v_call: TRBV2
clone_size: few
cdr3_aa: CATLLGRGWPLHF
cdr3_nt: TGTGCCACCCTCCTCGGGCGGGGGTGGCCCCTCCACTTT

j_call: TRBJ1-5
d_call: .
v_call: TRBV5-1
clone_size: few
cdr3_aa: CASSLTGFSNQPQHF
cdr3_nt: TGCGCCAGCAGCTTGACGGGATTTAGCAATCAGCCCCAGCATTTT

j_call: TRBJ1-5
d_call: TRBD1
v_call: TRBV20-1
clone_size: many
cdr3_aa: CSARDPLKDRGGSGNQPQHF
cdr3_nt: TGCAGTGCTAGAGATCCCCTGAAGGACAGGGGGGGTTCGGGCAATCAGCCCCAGCATTTT

j_call: TRBJ2-2
d_call: .
v_call: TRBV11-3
clone_size: many
cdr3_aa: CASSPGGETGELFF
cdr3_nt: TGTGCCAGCAGCCCCGGCGGGGAAACCGGGGAGCTGTTTTTT

j_call: TRBJ2-2
d_call: TRBD2
v_call: TRBV6-5
clone_size: many
cdr3_aa: CASSLGLAVNTGELFF
cdr3_nt: TGTGCCAGCAGTTTGGGACTAGCAGTGAACACCGGGGAGCTGTTTTTT

j_call: TRBJ1-5
d_call: .
v_call: TRBV12-3/TRBV12-4
clone_size: many
cdr3_aa: CASSGTGFNQPQHF
cdr3_nt: TGTGCCAGCAGCGGTACAGGGTTCAATCAGCCCCAGCATTTT

j_call: TRBJ2-2
d_call: .
v_call: TRBV2
clone_size: many
cdr3_aa: CASNNQGPGELFF
cdr3_nt: TGTGCCAGCAATAACCAGGGCCCCGGGGAGCTGTTTTTT

j_call: TRBJ2-7
d_call: .
v_call: TRBV3-1
clone_size: many
cdr3_aa: CASSQALRGEQYF
cdr3_nt: TGTGCCAGCAGCCAAGCTCTGAGGGGCGAGCAGTACTTC

j_call: TRBJ1-6
d_call: .
v_call: TRBV24-1
clone_size: few
cdr3_aa: CATSDYLNRPGSYNSPLHF
cdr3_nt: TGTGCCACCAGTGATTACCTAAATCGTCCAGGCTCCTATAATTCACCCCTCCACTTT

j_call: TRBJ2-3
d_call: TRBD2
v_call: TRBV2
clone_size: few
cdr3_aa: CASRDAGGPVDTQYF
cdr3_nt: TGTGCCAGCAGGGACGCGGGGGGGCCTGTGGATACGCAGTATTTT

j_call: TRBJ2-7
d_call: TRBD1
v_call: TRBV3-1
clone_size: few
cdr3_aa: CASSQGSRDSRREQYF
cdr3_nt: TGTGCCAGCAGCCAAGGCTCCCGGGACAGCCGGCGGGAGCAGTACTTC

j_call: TRBJ1-6
d_call: TRBD1
v_call: TRBV5-5
clone_size: few
cdr3_aa: CASSLGQGRSPLHF
cdr3_nt: TGTGCCAGCAGCTTGGGACAGGGGAGGTCACCCCTCCACTTT

j_call: TRBJ1-3
d_call: .
v_call: TRBV10-3
clone_size: .
cdr3_aa: CAISESPPASGNTIYF
cdr3_nt: TGTGCCATCAGTGAGTCGCCCCCAGCTTCTGGAAACACCATATATTTT

j_call: TRBJ2-7
d_call: .
v_call: TRBV19
clone_size: .
cdr3_aa: CASSTGQIPYEQYF
cdr3_nt: TGTGCCAGTAGTACCGGACAGATTCCCTACGAGCAGTACTTC

j_call: TRBJ1-4
d_call: TRBD1
v_call: TRBV30
clone_size: few
cdr3_aa: CAWNIQGFGEKLFF
cdr3_nt: TGTGCCTGGAACATACAGGGGTTCGGTGAAAAACTGTTTTTT

j_call: TRBJ2-7
d_call: .
v_call: TRBV2
clone_size: .
cdr3_aa: CASSEGGGQDEQYF
cdr3_nt: TGTGCCAGCAGTGAAGGGGGAGGACAGGACGAGCAGTACTTC

j_call: TRBJ2-1
d_call: TRBD2
v_call: TRBV7-2
clone_size: few
cdr3_aa: CASSSTSGDSGEQFF
cdr3_nt: TGTGCCAGCAGTTCTACTAGCGGGGATTCGGGTGAGCAGTTCTTC

j_call: TRBJ1-1
d_call: .
v_call: TRBV20-1
clone_size: few
cdr3_aa: CSASFGSRTLNTEAFF
cdr3_nt: TGCAGTGCTAGCTTTGGATCCCGGACACTGAACACTGAAGCTTTCTTT

j_call: TRBJ2-5
d_call: .
v_call: TRBV7-2
clone_size: few
cdr3_aa: CASSFKRTGAETQYF
cdr3_nt: TGTGCCAGCAGCTTTAAGCGTACAGGAGCCGAGACCCAGTACTTC

j_call: TRBJ2-3
d_call: .
v_call: TRBV20-1
clone_size: .
cdr3_aa: CSFPLPSRDTQYF
cdr3_nt: TGCAGCTTCCCCCTACCCTCCAGAGATACGCAGTATTTT